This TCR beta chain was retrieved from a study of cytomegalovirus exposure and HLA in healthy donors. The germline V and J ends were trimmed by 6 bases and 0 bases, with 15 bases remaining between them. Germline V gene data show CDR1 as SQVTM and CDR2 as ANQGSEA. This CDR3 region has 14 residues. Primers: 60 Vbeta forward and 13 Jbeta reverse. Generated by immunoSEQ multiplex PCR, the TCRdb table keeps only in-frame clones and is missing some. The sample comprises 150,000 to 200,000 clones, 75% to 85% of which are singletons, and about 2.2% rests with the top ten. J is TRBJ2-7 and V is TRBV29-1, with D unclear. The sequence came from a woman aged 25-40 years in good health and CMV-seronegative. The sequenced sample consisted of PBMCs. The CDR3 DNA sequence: TGCAGCGTAGTATCGGGTGCTAGCTCCTACGAGCAGTACTTC. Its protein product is CSVVSGASSYEQYF.